The sequence of this TCR beta chain was determined in a study of T cell responses to AZD1222 COVID-19 vaccine. Study results and caveats: Variant regions that are unmutated are reportedly the target of nearly half of spike-specific TCRs. Among the donors, most were white British and more were female, and clonal diversity was possibly underestimated. Seropositive AZD1222 recipients at baseline numbered only 6 or 7. Receipt of two AZD1222 doses was followed by a rise in Spike-specific TCR breadth and depth.

Comments on this clone: Antigen unknown.

Profiling relied on immunoSEQ multiplex PCR, and the TCRdb table lists in-frame clones only, not all of them. Among 120,000 or so clones listed, approximately 85% were seen once. The ends were cut back, 1 base at V and 3 bases at J, with 7 bases in the middle. The CDR3 has 14 amino acids. Germline V gene sequence: CDR1 MDHEN, CDR2 SYDVKM. This sequence was found in an adult in good health. The sequencing used peripheral blood, collected on day 0 of AZD1222 vaccination. The chain has TRBV28 and TRBJ2-1; no clear D. Here the CDR3 reads CASSLLTGYNEQFF. The CDR3 nucleotides are TGTGCCAGCAGTTTATTAACGGGCTACAATGAGCAGTTCTTC.